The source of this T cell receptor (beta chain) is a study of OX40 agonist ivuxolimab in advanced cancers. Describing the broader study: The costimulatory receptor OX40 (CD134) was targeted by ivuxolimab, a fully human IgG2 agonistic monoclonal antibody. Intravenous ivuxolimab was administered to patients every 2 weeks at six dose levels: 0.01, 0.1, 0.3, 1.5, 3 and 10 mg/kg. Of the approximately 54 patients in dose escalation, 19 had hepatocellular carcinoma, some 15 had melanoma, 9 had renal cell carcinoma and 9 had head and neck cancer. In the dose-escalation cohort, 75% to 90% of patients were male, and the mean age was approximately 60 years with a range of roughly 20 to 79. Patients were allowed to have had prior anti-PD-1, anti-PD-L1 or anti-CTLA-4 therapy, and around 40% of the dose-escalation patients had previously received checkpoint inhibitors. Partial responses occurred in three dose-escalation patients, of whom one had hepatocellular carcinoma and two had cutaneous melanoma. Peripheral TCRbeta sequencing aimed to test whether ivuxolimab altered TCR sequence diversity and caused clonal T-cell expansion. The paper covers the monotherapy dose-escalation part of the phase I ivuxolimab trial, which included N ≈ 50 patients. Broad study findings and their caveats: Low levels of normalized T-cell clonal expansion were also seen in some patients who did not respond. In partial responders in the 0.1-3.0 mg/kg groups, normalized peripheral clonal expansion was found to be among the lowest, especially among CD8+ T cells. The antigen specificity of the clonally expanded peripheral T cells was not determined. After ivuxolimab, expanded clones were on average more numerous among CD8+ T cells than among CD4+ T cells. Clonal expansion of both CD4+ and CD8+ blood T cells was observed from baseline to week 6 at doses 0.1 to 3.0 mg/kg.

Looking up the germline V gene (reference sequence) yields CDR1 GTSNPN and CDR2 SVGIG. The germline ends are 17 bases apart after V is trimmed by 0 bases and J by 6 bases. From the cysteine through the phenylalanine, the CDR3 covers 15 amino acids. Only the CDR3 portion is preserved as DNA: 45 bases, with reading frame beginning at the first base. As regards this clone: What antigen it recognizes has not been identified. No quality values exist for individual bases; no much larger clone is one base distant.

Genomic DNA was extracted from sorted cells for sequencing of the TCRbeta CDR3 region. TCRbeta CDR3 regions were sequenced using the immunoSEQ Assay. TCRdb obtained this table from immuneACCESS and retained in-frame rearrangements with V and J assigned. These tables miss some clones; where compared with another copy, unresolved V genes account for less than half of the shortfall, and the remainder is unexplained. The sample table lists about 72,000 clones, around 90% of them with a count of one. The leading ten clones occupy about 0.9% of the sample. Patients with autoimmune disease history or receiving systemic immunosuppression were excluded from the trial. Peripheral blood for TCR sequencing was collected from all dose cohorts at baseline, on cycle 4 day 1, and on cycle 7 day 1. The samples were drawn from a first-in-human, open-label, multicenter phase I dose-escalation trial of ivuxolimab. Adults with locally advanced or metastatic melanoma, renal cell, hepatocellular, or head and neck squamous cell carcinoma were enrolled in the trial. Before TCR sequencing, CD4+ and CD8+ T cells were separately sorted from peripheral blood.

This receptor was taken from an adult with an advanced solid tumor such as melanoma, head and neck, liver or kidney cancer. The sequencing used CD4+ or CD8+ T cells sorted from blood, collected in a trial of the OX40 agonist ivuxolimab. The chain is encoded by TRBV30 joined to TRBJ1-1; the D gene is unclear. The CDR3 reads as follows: CAWSVGYGRRPEAFF. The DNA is TGTGCCTGGAGTGTAGGCTATGGGCGGCGTCCTGAAGCTTTCTTT.